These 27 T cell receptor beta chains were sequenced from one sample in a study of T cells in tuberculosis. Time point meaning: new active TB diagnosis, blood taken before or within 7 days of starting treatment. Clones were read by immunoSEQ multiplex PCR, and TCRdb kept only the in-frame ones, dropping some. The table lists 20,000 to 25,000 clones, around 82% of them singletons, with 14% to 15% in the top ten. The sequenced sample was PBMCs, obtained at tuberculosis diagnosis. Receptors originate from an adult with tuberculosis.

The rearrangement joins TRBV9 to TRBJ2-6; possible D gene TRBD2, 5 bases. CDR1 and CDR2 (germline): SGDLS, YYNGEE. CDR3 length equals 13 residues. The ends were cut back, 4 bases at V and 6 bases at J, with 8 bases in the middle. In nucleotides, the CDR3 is TGTGCCAGCAGCCCCGGGGTGGCCAACGTCCTGACTTTC. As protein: CASSPGVANVLTF.

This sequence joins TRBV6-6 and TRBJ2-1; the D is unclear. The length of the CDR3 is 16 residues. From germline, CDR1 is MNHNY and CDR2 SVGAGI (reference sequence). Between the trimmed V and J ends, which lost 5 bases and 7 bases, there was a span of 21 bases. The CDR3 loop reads CASSPLATPRRNEQFF. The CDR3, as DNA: TGTGCCAGCAGTCCCCTTGCGACACCCCGGCGAAATGAGCAGTTCTTC.

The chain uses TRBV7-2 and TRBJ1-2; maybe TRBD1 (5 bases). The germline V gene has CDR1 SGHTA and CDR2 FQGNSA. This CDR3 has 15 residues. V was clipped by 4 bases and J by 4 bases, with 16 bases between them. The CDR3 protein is CASSSPGGSIYGYTF. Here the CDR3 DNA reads TGTGCCAGCAGCTCTCCCGGGGGAAGTATCTATGGCTACACCTTC.

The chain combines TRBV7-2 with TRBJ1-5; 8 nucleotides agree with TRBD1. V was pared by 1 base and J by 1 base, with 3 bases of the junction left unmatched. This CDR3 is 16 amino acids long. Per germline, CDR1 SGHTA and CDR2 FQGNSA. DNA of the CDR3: TGTGCCAGCAGCTTAGGCGACAGGGGAAGCAATCAGCCCCAGCATTTT. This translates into CASSLGDRGSNQPQHF.

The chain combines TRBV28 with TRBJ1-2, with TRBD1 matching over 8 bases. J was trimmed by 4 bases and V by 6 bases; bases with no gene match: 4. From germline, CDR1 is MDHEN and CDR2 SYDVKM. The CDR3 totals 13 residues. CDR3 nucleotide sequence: TGTGCCAGCAGGAGCGGACAGGGCTATGGCTACACCTTC. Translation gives CASRSGQGYGYTF.

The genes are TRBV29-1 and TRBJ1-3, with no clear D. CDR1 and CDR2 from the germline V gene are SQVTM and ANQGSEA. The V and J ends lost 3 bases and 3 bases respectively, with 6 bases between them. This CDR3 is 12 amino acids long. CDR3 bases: TGCAGCGTTGATTTCGGTGGAAACACCATATATTTT. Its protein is CSVDFGGNTIYF.

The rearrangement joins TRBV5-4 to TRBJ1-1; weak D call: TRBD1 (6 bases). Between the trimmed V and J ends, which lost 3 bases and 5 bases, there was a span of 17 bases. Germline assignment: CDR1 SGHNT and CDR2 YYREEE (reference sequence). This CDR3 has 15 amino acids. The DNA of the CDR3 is TGTGCCAGCAGCTCGGTCCGGGGGGCTGCGACTGAAGCTTTCTTT. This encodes CASSSVRGAATEAFF. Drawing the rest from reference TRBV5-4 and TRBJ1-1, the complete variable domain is ETGVTQSPTHLIKTRGQQVTLRCSSQSGHNTVSWYQQALGQGPQFIFQYYREEENGRGNFPPRFSGLQFPNYSSELNVNALELDDSALYLCASSSVRGAATEAFFGQGTRLTVV.

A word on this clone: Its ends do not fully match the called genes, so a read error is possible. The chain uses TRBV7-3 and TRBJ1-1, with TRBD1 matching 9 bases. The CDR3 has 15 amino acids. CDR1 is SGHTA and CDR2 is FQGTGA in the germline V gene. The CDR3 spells CASSVTGGSGTEAFF. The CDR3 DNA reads TGTGCCAGCAGCGTAACAGGGGGCTCCGGCACTGAAGCTTTCTTT. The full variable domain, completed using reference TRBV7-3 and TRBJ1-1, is GAGVSQTPSNKVTEKGKYVELRCDPISGHTALYWYRQSLGQGPEFLIYFQGTGAADDSGLPNDRFFAVRPEGSVSTLKIQRTERGDSAVYLCASSVTGGSGTEAFFGQGTRLTVV.

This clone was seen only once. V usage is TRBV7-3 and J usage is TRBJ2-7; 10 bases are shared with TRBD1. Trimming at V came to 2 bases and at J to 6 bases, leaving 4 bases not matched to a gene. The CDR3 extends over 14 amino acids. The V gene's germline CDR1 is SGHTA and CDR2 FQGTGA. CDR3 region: CASSLVGQGSEQYF. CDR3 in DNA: TGTGCCAGCAGCTTAGTGGGACAGGGGTCCGAGCAGTACTTC.

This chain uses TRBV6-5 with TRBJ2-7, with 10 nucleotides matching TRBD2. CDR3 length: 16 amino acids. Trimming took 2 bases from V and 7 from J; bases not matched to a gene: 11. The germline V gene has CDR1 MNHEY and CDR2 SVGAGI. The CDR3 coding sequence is TGTGCCAGCAGTTACGGGATACCAGCGGGAGGGAGAGAGCAGTACTTC. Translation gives CASSYGIPAGGREQYF.

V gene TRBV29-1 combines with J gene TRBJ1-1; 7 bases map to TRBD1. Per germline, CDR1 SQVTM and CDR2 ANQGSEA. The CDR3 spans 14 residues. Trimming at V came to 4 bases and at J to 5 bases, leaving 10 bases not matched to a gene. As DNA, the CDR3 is TGCAGCGTTGTAGTATCAGGGGGAGAAACTGAAGCTTTCTTT. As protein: CSVVVSGGETEAFF.

The CDR3 reads CAAGTGKAEQYF. CDR3 bases: TGTGCCGCCGGGACAGGGAAAGCGGAGCAGTACTTC. This chain uses TRBV10-3 with TRBJ2-7; TRBD1 aligns across 9 bases. This CDR3 comprises 12 residues. The germline CDR1 and CDR2 sequences are ENHRY and SYGVKD. V lost 11 bases, J lost 7 bases, and 9 bases stayed unmatched.

CDR3 loop: CASSLGGILAKNIQYF. For the CDR3, the DNA is TGTGCCAGCAGCTTAGGAGGGATTTTAGCCAAAAACATTCAGTACTTC. The V gene is TRBV11-2, the J gene TRBJ2-4; tentatively, D is TRBD2 (5 bases). Germline V lookup: CDR1 SGHAT, CDR2 FQNNGV. Trimming pared 1 base from V and 0 bases from J, leaving 10 bases between. CDR3 size: 16 residues.

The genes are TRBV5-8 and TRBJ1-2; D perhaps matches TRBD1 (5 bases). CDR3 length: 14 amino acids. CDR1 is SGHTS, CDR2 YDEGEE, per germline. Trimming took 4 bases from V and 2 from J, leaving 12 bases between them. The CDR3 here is CASSPPPGNYGYTF. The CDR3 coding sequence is TGTGCCAGCAGCCCCCCCCCAGGGAACTATGGCTACACCTTC.

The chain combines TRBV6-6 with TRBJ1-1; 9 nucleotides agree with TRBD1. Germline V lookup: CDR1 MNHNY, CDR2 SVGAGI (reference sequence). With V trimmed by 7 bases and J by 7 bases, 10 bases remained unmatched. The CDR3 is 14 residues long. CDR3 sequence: CASTPGTGIGEAFF. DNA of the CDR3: TGTGCCAGCACCCCGGGGACAGGGATCGGTGAAGCTTTCTTT.

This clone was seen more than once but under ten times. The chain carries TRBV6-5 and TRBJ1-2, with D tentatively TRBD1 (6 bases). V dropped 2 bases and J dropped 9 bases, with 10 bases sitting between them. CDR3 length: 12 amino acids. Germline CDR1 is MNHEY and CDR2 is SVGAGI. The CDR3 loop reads CASSYGRGSYTF. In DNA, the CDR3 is TGTGCCAGCAGTTACGGCAGGGGAAGCTACACCTTC.

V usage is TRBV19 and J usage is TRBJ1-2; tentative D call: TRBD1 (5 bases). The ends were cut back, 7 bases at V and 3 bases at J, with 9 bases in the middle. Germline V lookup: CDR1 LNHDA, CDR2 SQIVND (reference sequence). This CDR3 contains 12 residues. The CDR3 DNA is TGTGCCAGTAAGGACATCGACTATGGCTACACCTTC. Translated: CASKDIDYGYTF.

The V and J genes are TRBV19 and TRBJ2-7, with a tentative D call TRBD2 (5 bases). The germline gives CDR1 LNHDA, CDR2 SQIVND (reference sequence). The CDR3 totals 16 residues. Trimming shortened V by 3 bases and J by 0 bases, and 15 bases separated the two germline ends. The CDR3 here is CASSIPGIANSYEQYF. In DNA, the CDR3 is TGTGCCAGTAGTATCCCCGGGATAGCGAACTCCTACGAGCAGTACTTC. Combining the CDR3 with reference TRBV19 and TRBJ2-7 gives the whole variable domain DGGITQSPKYLFRKEGQNVTLSCEQNLNHDAMYWYRQDPGQGLRLIYYSQIVNDFQKGDIAEGYSVSREKKESFPLTVTSAQKNPTAFYLCASSIPGIANSYEQYFGPGTRLTVT.

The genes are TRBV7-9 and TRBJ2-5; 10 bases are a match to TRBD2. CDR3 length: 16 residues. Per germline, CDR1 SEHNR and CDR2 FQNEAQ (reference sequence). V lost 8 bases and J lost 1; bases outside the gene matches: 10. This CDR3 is CASEERLAGPQETQYF. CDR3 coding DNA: TGTGCCAGCGAGGAGCGACTAGCGGGCCCCCAAGAGACCCAGTACTTC. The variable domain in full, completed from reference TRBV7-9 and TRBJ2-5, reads DTGVSQNPRHKITKRGQNVTFRCDPISEHNRLYWYRQTLGQGPEFLTYFQNEAQLEKSRLLSDRFSAERPKGSFSTLEIQRTEQGDSAMYLCASEERLAGPQETQYFGPGTRLLVL.

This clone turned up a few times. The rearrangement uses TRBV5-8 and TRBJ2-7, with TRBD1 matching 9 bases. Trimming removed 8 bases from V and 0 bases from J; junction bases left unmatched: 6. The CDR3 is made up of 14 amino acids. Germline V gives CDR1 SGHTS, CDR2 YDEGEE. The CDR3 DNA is TGTGCCAGGCCGACAGGGGGTTACTCCTACGAGCAGTACTTC. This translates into CARPTGGYSYEQYF.

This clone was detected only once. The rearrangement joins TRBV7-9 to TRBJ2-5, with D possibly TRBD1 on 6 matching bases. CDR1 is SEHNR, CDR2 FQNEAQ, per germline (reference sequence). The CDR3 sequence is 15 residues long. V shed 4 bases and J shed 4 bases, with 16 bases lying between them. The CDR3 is CASSSDGQKLETQYF. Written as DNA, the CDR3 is TGTGCCAGCAGCTCAGACGGACAGAAGTTAGAGACCCAGTACTTC.

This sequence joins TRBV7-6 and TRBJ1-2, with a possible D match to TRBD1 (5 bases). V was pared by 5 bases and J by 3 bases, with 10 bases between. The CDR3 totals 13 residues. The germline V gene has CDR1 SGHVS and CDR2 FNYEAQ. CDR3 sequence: CASSVRGDYGYTF. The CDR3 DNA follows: TGTGCCAGCAGCGTCCGGGGGGACTATGGCTACACCTTC.

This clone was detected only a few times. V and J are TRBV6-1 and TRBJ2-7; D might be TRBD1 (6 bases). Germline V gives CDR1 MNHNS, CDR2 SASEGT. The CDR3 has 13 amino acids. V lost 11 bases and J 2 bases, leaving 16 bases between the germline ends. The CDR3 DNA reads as TGTGCCTATGGAGAGACAGGCCCCTACGAGCAGTACTTC. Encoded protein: CAYGETGPYEQYF.

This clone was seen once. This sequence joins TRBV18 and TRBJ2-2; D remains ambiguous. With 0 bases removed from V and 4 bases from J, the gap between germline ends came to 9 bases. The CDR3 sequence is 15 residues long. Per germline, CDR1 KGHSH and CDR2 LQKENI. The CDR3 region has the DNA TGTGCCAGCTCACCACCTACTGAACCCACCGGGGAGCTGTTTTTT. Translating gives CASSPPTEPTGELFF.

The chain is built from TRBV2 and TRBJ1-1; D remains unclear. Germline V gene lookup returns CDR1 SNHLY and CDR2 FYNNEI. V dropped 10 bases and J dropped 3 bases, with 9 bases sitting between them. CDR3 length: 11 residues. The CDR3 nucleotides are TGTGCCACCCTCGGAGACACTGAAGCTTTCTTT. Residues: CATLGDTEAFF.

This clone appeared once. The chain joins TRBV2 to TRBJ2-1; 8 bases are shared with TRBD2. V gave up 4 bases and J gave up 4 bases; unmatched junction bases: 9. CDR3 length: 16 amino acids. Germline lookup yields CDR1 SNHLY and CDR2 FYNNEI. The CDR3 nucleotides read TGTGCCAGCAGTGGGGAGGCGGGAGGAACTTACAATGAGCAGTTCTTC. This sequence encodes CASSGEAGGTYNEQFF.

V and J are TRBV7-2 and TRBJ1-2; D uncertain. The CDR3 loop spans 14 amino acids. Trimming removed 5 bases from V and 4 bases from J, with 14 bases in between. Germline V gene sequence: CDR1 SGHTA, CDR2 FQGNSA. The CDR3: CASSPDPGLYGYTF. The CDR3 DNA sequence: TGTGCCAGCAGCCCTGACCCAGGACTCTATGGCTACACCTTC.